This TCR beta chain was identified during a study of blood T cell repertoires in COVID-19. In the study overall: In each case, the material was cDNA or gDNA derived from T cells, B-cell-depleted T cells, or PBMCs.

This clone was counted between two and nine times. Participant-reported clinical history was the basis for cohort assignment. The CDR3 covers 15 residues. V was clipped by 3 bases and J by 9 bases; unmatched bases: 10. Germline lookup yields CDR1 SGHNT and CDR2 YENEEA. TCRdb's copy holds only in-frame clones and misses some; the assay was immunoSEQ multiplex PCR. The table has 400,000 to 500,000 clones, around 89% seen once. The sample comprised PBMCs or T cells enriched from blood (not recorded which). The chain has TRBV11-3 and TRBJ2-1, with TRBD1 matching 8 bases. The origin of this receptor is a woman aged 40 to 55 who had recovered from COVID-19. The CDR3 region has the DNA TGTGCCAGCAGCTTGGGGGGACAGGTTGGGAGTGAGCAGTTCTTC. Its protein is CASSLGGQVGSEQFF. Together with reference TRBV11-3 and TRBJ2-1, the CDR3 gives the full variable domain: EAGVVQSPRYKIIEKKQPVAFWCNPISGHNTLYWYLQNLGQGPELLIRYENEEAVDDSQLPKDRFSAERLKGVDSTLKIQPAELGDSAVYLCASSLGGQVGSEQFFGPGTRLTVL.